The T cell receptor beta chain under discussion was sequenced for a study of T cells in Graves' hyperthyroidism and ophthalmopathy. Template material for amplifying TCR beta CDR3 regions consisted of RNA transcripts. During a first-round RT-PCR of the TCR CDR3, the HTBI primer set was used. TCRdb reanalysed the multiplex PCR reads using MiXCR and keeps one entry per CDR3 protein. The repertoire holds a few hundred thousand distinct CDR3 sequences, with roughly an eighth as singletons. This clonotype has at least ten counts. The sequenced sample consisted of blood. This sequence was found in a woman between 18 and 29 years old with Graves' hyperthyroidism.

The DNA of the CDR3 is TGTGCCAGCAGCCAGGAAGCGACAGGGGGCACGGGGACCCAGTACTTC. Translating gives CASSQEATGGTGTQYF. The chain uses TRBV3-1 and TRBJ2-5; the match to TRBD1 covers 10 bases. The J segment lost 7 bases and the V segment lost 3 bases, leaving 11 bases of the junction unmatched. CDR1 LGHDT and CDR2 YNNKEL come from the germline V gene (reference sequence). The CDR3 is made up of 16 amino acids.